This T cell receptor (beta chain) was sequenced during a study of T cells in Graves' hyperthyroidism and ophthalmopathy. Template material for amplifying TCR beta CDR3 regions consisted of RNA transcripts. TCR CDR3 regions were first amplified by RT-PCR with HTBI primers. TCRdb passed the multiplex PCR reads through MiXCR, listing each CDR3 protein once. The table shows hundreds of thousands of distinct CDR3 sequences, with 38% occurring only once. The CDR3 has 15 amino acids. The V gene's germline CDR1 is PRHDT and CDR2 FYEKMQ (reference sequence). The junction had 6 bases not matched to a gene; V was cut back by 2 bases and J by 3 bases.

Sequences were obtained from blood. This receptor was obtained from a young man with Graves' hyperthyroidism. V gene TRBV13 combines with J gene TRBJ2-7; 8 bases fit TRBD2. In DNA, the CDR3 is TGTGCCAGCAGCTTAAGTTATAGCGGGGACTACGAGCAGTACTTC. Residues: CASSLSYSGDYEQYF.